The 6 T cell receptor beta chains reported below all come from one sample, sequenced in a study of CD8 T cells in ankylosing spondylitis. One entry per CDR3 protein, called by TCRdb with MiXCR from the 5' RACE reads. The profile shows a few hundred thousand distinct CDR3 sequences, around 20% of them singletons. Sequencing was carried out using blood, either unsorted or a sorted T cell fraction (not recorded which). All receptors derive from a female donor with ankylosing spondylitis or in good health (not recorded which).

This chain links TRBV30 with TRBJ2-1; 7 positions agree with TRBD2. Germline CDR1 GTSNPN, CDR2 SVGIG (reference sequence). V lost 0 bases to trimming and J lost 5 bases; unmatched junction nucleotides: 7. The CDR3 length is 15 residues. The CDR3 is CAWSVLSGNNNEQFF. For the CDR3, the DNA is TGTGCCTGGAGTGTACTAAGCGGGAACAACAATGAGCAGTTCTTC. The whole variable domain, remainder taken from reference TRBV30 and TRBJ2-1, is SQTIHQWPATLVQPVGSPLSLECTVEGTSNPNLYWYRQAAGRGLQLLFYSVGIGQISSEVPQNLSASRPQDRQFILSSKKLLLSDSGFYLCAWSVLSGNNNEQFFGPGTRLTVL.

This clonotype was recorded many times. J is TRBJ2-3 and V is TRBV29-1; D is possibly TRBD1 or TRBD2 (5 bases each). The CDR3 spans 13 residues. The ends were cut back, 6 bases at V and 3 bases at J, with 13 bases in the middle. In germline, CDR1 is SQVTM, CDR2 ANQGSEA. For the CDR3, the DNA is TGCAGCGTGAGGGGTCGCATAACAGATACGCAGTATTTT. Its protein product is CSVRGRITDTQYF.

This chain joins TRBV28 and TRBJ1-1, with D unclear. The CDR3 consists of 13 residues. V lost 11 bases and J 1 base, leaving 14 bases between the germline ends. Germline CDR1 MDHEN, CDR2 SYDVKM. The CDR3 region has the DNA TGTGCCTGCCTGAGTAGTCCGAACACTGAAGCTTTCTTT. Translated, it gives CACLSSPNTEAFF.

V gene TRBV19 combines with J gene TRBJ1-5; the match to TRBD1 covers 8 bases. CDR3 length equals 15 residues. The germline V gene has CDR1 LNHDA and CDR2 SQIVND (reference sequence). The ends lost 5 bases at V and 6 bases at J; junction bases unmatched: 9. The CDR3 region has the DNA TGTGCCAGTAGTCCTCGGACAGGGAAGAGTCAGCCCCAGCATTTT. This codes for CASSPRTGKSQPQHF.

CDR3 in amino acids: CASSFWRGRAGELFF. CDR3 in DNA: TGTGCCAGCAGTTTTTGGCGCGGGAGGGCCGGGGAGCTGTTTTTT. This rearrangement joins TRBV27 to TRBJ2-2, with TRBD2 identical over 9 bases. The junction had 5 bases not matched to a gene; V was cut back by 3 bases and J by 6 bases. The germline V gene has CDR1 MNHEY and CDR2 SMNVEV (reference sequence). The CDR3 runs 15 residues.

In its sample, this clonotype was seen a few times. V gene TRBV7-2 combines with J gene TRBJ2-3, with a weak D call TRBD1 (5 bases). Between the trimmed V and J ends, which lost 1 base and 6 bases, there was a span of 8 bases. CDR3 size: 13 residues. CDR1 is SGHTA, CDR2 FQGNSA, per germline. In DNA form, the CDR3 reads TGTGCCAGCAGCTTAGAGGGGTGGGATACGCAGTATTTT. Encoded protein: CASSLEGWDTQYF.